A selection of T cell receptor beta chains follows, all from one sample in a study of CDR3 diversity in severe acne. A single record per CDR3 protein comes from TCRdb applying MiXCR to the PCR reads. The sample records about 84,000 distinct CDR3 sequences, 45% to 60% being singletons. The specimen was blood. The receptors were gathered from a male donor in good health, without acne. CDR3s include the opening cysteine and the closing phenylalanine or tryptophan. D genes are given only for firm matches.

NA	TRBJ1-2	TRBV29-1	CSVGGGQNYGYTF
NA	NA	TRBV6-6	CASSQDGTPYEQYF
NA	TRBJ2-7	TRBV6-1	CASRGSGSSYEQYF
NA	TRBJ1-2	TRBV2	CASNRPGGGYTF
TRBD2	TRBJ2-7	TRBV11-2	CASSPKPGLATYEQYF
NA	TRBJ1-2	TRBV7-2	CASSQETLQDGYTF
NA	TRBJ1-5	TRBV20-1	CSASNGNQPQHF
NA	TRBJ2-3	TRBV15	CAISGAADTQYF
NA	TRBJ1-5	TRBV2	CASSAPPGAANQPQHF
NA	TRBJ1-1	TRBV9	CASSQNLNTEAFF
NA	TRBJ1-5	TRBV12-5	CASSLDTGLSNQPQHF
TRBD2	TRBJ2-1	TRBV12-3/TRBV12-4	CASTQTSGGAGEQFF
TRBD2	TRBJ2-7	TRBV5-5	CASSLVLAGDEQYF
TRBD1	TRBJ1-1	TRBV10-3	CAISGQGTNTEAFF
NA	TRBJ2-7	TRBV6-5	CASSRWDRNYEQYF
NA	TRBJ1-5	TRBV6-1	CASSESNWDNQPQHF
TRBD1	TRBJ1-5	TRBV25-1	CASSGSTGSFNQPQHF
NA	TRBJ1-1	TRBV2	CASSRDTSNTEAFF